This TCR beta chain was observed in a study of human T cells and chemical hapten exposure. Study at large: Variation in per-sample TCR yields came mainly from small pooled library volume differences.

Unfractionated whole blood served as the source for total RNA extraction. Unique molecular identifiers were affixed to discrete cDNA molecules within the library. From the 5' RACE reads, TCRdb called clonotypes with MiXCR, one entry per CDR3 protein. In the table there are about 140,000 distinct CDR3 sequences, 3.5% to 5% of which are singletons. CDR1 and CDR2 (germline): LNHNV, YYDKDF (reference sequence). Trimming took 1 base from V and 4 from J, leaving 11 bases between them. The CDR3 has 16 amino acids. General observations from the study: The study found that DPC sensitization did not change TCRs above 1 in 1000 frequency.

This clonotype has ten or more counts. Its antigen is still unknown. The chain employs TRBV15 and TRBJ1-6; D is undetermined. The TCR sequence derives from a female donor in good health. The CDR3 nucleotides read TGTGCCACCAGCAGAGGTCCGGTGTTTTATAATTCACCCCTCCACTTT. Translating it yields CATSRGPVFYNSPLHF.